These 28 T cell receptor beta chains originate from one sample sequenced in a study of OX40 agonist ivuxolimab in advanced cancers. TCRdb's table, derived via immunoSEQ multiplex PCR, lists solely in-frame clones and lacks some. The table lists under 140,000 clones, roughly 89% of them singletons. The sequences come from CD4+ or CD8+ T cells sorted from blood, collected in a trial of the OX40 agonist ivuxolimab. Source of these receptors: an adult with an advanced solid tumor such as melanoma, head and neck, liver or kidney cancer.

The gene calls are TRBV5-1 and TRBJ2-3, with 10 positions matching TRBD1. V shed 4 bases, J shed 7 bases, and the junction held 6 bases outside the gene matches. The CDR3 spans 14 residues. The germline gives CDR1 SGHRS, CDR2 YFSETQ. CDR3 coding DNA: TGCGCCAGCAGCCCAGGACAGGGGGTGAATACGCAGTATTTT. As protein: CASSPGQGVNTQYF. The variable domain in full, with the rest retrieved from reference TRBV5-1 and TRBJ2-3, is KAGVTQTPRYLIKTRGQQVTLSCSPISGHRSVSWYQQTPGQGLQFLFEYFSETQRNKGNFPGRFSGRQFSNSRSEMNVSTLELGDSALYLCASSPGQGVNTQYFGPGTRLTVL.

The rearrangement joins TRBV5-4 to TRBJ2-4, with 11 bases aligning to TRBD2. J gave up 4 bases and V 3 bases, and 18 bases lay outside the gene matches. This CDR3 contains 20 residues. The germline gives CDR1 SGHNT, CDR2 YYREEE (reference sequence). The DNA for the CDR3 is TGTGCCAGCAGCTCCAAACCCGGGACTAGCGGAGATCAGCTTAAAAACATTCAGTACTTC. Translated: CASSSKPGTSGDQLKNIQYF.

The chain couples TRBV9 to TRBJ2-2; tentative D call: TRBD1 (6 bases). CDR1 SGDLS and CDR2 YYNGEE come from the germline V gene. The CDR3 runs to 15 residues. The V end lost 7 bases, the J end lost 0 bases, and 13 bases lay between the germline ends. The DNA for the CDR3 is TGTGCCAGCGGACCGGGACAATCGAACACCGGGGAGCTGTTTTTT. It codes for CASGPGQSNTGELFF. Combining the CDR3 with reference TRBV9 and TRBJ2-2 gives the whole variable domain DSGVTQTPKHLITATGQRVTLRCSPRSGDLSVYWYQQSLDQGLQFLIQYYNGEERAKGNILERFSAQQFPDLHSELNLSSLELGDSALYFCASGPGQSNTGELFFGEGSRLTVL.

CDR3 sequence reads: CASSRHPPGLVATGELFF. CDR3 nucleotide sequence: TGTGCCAGCAGCCGTCATCCACCGGGACTAGTAGCGACCGGGGAGCTGTTTTTT. The chain has TRBV7-6 and TRBJ2-2; 8 nucleotides agree with TRBD2. The V and J ends lost 5 bases and 5 bases, in that order; junction bases with no gene match: 16. This CDR3 is 18 amino acids long. CDR1 and CDR2 from the germline V gene are SGHVS and FNYEAQ. Complete variable domain (other parts from reference TRBV7-6 and TRBJ2-2): GAGVSQSPRYKVTKRGQDVALRCDPISGHVSLYWYRQALGQGPEFLTYFNYEAQQDKSGLPNDRFSAERPEGSISTLTIQRTEQRDSAMYRCASSRHPPGLVATGELFFGEGSRLTVL.

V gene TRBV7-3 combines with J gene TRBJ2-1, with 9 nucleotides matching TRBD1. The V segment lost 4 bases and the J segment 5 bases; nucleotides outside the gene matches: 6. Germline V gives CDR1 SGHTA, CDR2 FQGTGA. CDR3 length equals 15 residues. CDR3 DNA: TGTGCCAGCAGCTCGGGACAGGGAGGGAACAATGAGCAGTTCTTC. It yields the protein CASSSGQGGNNEQFF.

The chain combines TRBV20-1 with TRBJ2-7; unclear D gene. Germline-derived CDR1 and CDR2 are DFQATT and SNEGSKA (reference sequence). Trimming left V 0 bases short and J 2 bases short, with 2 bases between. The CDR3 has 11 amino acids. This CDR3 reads CSAREPYEQYF. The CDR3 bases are TGCAGTGCTAGAGAGCCCTACGAGCAGTACTTC.

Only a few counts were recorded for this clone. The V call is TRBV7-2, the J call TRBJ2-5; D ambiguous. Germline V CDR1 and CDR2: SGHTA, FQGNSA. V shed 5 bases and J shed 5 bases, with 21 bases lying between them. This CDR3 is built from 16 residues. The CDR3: CASSPSIRTSRETQYF. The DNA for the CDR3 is TGTGCCAGCAGCCCATCCATCAGGACGTCTCGGGAGACCCAGTACTTC.

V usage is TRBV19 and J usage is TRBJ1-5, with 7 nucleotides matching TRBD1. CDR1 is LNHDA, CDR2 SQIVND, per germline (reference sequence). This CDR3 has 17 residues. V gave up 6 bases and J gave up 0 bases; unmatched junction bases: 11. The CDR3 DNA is TGTGCCAGTAGCATAAGGCTCCCAGGGGGTAGCAATCAGCCCCAGCATTTT. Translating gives CASSIRLPGGSNQPQHF.

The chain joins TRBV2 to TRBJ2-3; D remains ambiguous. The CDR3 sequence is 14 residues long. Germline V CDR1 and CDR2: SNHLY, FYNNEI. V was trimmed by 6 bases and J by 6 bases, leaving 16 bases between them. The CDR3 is CASSPGTHLDTQYF. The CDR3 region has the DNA TGTGCCAGCAGCCCCGGCACACATTTGGATACGCAGTATTTT.

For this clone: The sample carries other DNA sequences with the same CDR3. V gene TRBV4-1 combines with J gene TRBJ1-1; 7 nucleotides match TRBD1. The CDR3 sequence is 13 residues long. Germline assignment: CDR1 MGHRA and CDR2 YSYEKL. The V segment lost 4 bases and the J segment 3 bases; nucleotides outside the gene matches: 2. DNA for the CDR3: TGCGCCAGCAGCCGACAGGGAGACACTGAAGCTTTCTTT. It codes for CASSRQGDTEAFF.

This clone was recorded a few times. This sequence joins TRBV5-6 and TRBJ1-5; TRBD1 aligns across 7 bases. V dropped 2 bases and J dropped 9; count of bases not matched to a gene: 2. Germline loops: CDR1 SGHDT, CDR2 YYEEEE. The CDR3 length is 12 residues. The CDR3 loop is CASSFNRGPQHF. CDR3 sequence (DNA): TGTGCCAGCAGCTTTAACAGGGGGCCCCAGCATTTT.

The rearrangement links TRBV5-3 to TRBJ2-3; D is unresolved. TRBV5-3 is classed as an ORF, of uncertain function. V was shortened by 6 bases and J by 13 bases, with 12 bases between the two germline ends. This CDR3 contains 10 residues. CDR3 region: CARTEIGEYF. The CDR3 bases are TGTGCCAGAACGGAGATCGGAGAGTATTTT.

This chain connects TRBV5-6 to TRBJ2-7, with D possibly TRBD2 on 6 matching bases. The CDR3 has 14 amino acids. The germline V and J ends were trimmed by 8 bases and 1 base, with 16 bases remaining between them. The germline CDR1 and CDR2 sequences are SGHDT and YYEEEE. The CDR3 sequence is CASNPGLYSYEQYF. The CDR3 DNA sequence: TGTGCCAGTAATCCGGGACTTTATTCCTACGAGCAGTACTTC.

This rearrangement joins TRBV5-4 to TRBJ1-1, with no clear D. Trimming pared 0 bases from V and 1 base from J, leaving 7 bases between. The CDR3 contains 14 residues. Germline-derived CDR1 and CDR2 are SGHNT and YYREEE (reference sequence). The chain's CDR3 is CASSLGTQNTEAFF. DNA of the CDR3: TGTGCCAGCAGCTTGGGAACCCAGAACACTGAAGCTTTCTTT.

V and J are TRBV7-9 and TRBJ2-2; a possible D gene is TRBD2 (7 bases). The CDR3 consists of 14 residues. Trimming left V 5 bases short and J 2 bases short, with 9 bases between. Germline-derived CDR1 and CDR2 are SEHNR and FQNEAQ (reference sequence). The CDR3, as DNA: TGTGCCAGCAGCCGGGGGGCAAACACCGGGGAGCTGTTTTTT. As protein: CASSRGANTGELFF.

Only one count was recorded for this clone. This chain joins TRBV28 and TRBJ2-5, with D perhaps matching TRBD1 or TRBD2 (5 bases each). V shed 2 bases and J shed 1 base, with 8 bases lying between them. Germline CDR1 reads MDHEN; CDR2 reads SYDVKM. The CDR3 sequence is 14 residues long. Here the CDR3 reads CASSLEGIQETQYF. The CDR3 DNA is TGTGCCAGCAGTTTAGAGGGGATCCAAGAGACCCAGTACTTC.

This CDR3 reads CASSRSSQEGPEQYF. CDR3 DNA sequence: TGTGCCAGCAGTAGAAGTTCCCAAGAGGGGCCCGAGCAGTACTTC. J is TRBJ2-7 and V is TRBV25-1, with D possibly called TRBD1 or TRBD2 (5 bases each). The CDR3 loop spans 15 amino acids. CDR1 is MGHDK, CDR2 SYGVNS, per germline. With 5 bases removed from V and 6 bases from J, the gap between germline ends came to 20 bases.

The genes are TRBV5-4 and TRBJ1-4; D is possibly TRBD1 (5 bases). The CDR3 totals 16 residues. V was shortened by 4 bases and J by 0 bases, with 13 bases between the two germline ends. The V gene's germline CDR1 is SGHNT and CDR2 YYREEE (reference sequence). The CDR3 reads CASSLRQPATNEKLFF. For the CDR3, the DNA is TGTGCCAGCAGCCTCCGACAGCCTGCAACTAATGAAAAACTGTTTTTT.

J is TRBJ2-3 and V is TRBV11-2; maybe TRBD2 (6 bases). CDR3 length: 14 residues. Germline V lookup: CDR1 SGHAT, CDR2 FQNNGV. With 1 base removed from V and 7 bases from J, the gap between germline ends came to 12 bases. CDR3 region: CASSLAGVRNTQYF. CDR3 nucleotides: TGTGCCAGCAGCTTAGCGGGAGTTCGAAATACGCAGTATTTT. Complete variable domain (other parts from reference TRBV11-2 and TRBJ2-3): EAGVAQSPRYKIIEKRQSVAFWCNPISGHATLYWYQQILGQGPKLLIQFQNNGVVDDSQLPKDRFSAERLKGVDSTLKIQPAKLEDSAVYLCASSLAGVRNTQYFGPGTRLTVL.

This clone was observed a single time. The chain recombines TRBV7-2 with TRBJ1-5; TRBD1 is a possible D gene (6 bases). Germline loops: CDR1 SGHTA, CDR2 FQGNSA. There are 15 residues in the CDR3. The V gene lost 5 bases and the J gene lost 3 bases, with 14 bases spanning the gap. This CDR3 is CASSPQQGTNQPQHF. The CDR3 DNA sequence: TGTGCCAGCAGCCCCCAACAGGGAACCAATCAGCCCCAGCATTTT.

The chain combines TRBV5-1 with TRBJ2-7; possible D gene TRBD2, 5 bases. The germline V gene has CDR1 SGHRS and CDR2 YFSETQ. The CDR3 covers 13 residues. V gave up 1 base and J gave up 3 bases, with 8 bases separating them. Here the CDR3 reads CASSLNGDYEQYF. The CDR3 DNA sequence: TGCGCCAGCAGCTTGAACGGGGACTACGAGCAGTACTTC.

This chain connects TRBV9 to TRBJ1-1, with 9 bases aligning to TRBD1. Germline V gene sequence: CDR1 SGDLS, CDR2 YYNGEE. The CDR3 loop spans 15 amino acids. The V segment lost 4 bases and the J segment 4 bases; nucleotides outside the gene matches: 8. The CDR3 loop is CASSQRTGAATEAFF. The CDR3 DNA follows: TGTGCCAGCAGCCAGAGGACAGGGGCGGCCACTGAAGCTTTCTTT.

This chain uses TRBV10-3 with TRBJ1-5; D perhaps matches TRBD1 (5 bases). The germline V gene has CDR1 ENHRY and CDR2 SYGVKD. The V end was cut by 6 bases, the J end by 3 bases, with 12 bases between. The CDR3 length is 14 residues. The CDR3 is CAIRGDGHNQPQHF. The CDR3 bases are TGTGCCATCAGGGGGGACGGTCACAATCAGCCCCAGCATTTT.

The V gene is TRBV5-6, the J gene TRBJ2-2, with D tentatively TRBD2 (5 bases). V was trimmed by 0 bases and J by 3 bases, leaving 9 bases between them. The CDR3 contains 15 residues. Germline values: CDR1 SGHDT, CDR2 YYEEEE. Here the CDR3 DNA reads TGTGCCAGCAGCTTGGGAGGGTACGACACCGGGGAGCTGTTTTTT. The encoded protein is CASSLGGYDTGELFF.

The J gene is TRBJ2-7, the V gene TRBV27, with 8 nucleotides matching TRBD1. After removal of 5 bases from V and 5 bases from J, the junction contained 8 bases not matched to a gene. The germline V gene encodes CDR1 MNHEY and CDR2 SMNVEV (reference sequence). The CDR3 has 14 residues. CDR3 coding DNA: TGTGCCAGCAGTCACACAGGGGGTCTAGACGAGCAGTACTTC. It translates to CASSHTGGLDEQYF.

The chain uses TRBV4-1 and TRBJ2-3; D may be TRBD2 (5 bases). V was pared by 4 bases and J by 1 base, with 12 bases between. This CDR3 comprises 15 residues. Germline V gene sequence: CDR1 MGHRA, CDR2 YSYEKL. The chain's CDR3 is CASSLEERRTDTQYF. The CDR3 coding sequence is TGCGCCAGCAGCCTCGAAGAGCGGCGCACAGATACGCAGTATTTT.

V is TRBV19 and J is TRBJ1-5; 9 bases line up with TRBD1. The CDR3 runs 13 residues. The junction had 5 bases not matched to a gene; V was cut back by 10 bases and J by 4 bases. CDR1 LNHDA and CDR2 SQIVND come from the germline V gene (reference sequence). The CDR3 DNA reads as TGTGCCATATCCGGGACAGGGAATCAGCCCCAGCATTTT. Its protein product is CAISGTGNQPQHF.

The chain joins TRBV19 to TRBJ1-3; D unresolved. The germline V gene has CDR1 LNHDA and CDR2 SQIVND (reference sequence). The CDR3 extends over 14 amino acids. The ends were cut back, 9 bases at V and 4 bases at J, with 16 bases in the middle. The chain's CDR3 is CASRSRLEGNTIYF. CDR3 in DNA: TGTGCCAGCCGGTCTCGTCTAGAAGGAAACACCATATATTTT.